This T cell receptor beta chain was captured by sequencing in a study of T cell changes during pregnancy in multiple sclerosis. The table came from immunoSEQ multiplex PCR; TCRdb's copy has only in-frame clones and leaves some out. This sample has 60,000 or so clones, with 80% to 95% found just once. The sample in question was peripheral blood, obtained in the second trimester of pregnancy. This sequence was found in a female donor in good health, enrolled as a control in a pregnancy study.

DNA for the CDR3: TGTGCCACCAGCAGAGATGCGGTGGAACAGCCCCAGCATTTT. Its translation is CATSRDAVEQPQHF. The V call is TRBV15, the J call TRBJ1-5; D gene unclear. CDR1 and CDR2 from the germline V gene are LNHNV and YYDKDF (reference sequence). This CDR3 region has 14 residues. The V end was cut by 0 bases, the J end by 7 bases, with 10 bases between.